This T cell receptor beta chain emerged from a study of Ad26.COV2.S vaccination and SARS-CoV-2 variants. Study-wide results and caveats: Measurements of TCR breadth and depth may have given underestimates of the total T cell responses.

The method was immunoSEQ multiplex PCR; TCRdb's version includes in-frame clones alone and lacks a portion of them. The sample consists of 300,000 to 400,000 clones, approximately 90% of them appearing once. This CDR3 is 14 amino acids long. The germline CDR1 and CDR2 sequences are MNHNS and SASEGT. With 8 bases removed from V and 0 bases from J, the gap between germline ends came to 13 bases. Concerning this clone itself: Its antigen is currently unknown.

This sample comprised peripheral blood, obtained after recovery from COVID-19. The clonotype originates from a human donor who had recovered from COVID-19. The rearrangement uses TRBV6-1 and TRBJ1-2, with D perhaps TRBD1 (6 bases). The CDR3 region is CASHGDKPNYGYTF. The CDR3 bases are TGTGCCAGCCATGGGGACAAACCTAACTATGGCTACACCTTC.